These 4 T cell receptor beta chains were sequenced from one sample in a study of CD8+ T cells in alopecia areata. After isolation, RNA underwent reverse transcription to generate cDNA as the sequencing template. Method: immunoSEQ multiplex PCR; TCRdb's copy keeps in-frame clones and lacks some. The data contain approximately 100,000 clones, 55% of them seen just once; the ten biggest clones take up around 9%. Sequencing used CD4+ T cells sorted from blood. The receptors here all came from a human donor in good health.

The rearrangement joins TRBV4-2 to TRBJ2-7; D perhaps matches TRBD1 (5 bases). This CDR3 has 14 residues. Germline V gene lookup returns CDR1 LGHNA and CDR2 YNFKEQ. V dropped 3 bases and J dropped 2 bases, with 11 bases sitting between them. The CDR3 DNA reads as TGTGCCAGCAGCCAGGACCAGGGTCCCTACGAGCAGTACTTC. Its protein product is CASSQDQGPYEQYF.

The V call is TRBV28, the J call TRBJ2-7; 9 positions agree with TRBD1. Trimming at V came to 3 bases and at J to 6 bases, leaving 6 bases not matched to a gene. The CDR3 length is 14 residues. Germline loops: CDR1 MDHEN, CDR2 SYDVKM. CDR3 loop: CASSFRDRVSEQYF. The DNA for the CDR3 is TGTGCCAGCAGTTTTAGGGACAGGGTTAGCGAGCAGTACTTC.

V and J are TRBV29-1 and TRBJ1-4; TRBD1 matches at 11 bases. Trimming removed 4 bases from V and 7 bases from J; junction bases left unmatched: 5. The CDR3 runs to 14 residues. Germline V gene sequence: CDR1 SQVTM, CDR2 ANQGSEA. CDR3: CSVVPGTGGEKLFF. The CDR3 nucleotides read TGCAGCGTTGTCCCCGGGACAGGGGGTGAAAAACTGTTTTTT.

This chain joins TRBV2 and TRBJ2-3; D is unresolved. The ends were cut back, 8 bases at V and 4 bases at J, with 10 bases in the middle. Germline loops: CDR1 SNHLY, CDR2 FYNNEI. The CDR3 runs 12 residues. CDR3 sequence: CASRGMADTQYF. The CDR3 coding sequence is TGTGCCAGCCGCGGAATGGCAGATACGCAGTATTTT. The variable domain in full, with the rest retrieved from reference TRBV2 and TRBJ2-3, is EPEVTQTPSHQVTQMGQEVILRCVPISNHLYFYWYRQILGQKVEFLVSFYNNEISEKSEIFDDQFSVERPDGSNFTLKIRSTKLEDSAMYFCASRGMADTQYFGPGTRLTVL.